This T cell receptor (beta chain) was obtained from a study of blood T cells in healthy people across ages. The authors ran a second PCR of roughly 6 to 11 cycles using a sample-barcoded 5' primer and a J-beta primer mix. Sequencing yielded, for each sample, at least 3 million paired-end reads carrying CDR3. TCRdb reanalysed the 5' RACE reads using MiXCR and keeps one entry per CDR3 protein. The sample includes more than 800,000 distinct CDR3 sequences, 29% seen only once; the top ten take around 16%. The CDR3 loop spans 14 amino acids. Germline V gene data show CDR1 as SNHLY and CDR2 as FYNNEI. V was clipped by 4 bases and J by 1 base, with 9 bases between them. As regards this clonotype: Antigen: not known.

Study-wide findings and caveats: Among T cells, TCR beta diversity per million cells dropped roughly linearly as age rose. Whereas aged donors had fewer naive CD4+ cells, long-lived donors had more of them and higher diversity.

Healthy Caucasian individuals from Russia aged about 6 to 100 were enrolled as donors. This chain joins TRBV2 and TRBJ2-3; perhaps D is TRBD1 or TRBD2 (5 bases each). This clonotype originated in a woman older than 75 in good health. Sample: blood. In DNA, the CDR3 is TGTGCCAGCAGTGTACTAGGGGGCACAGATACGCAGTATTTT. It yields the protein CASSVLGGTDTQYF.